Presented here are 8 T cell receptor beta chains from one specimen sequenced in a study of T cells in Graves' hyperthyroidism and ophthalmopathy. It was RNA transcripts that yielded the amplified TCR beta CDR3 regions. The TCR CDR3 first-round RT-PCR relied on the HTBI primer set. TCRdb reanalysed the multiplex PCR reads using MiXCR and keeps one entry per CDR3 protein. The sample contains around 350,000 distinct CDR3 sequences, about 19% of which appear only once. Sequenced material: blood. The receptors come from a woman aged 18 to 35 with Graves' hyperthyroidism.

In this sample, this clonotype turned up many times. V usage is TRBV28 and J usage is TRBJ1-2; 12 bases line up with TRBD1. CDR3 size: 16 residues. CDR1 and CDR2 from the germline V gene are MDHEN and SYDVKM. Trimming at V came to 4 bases and at J to 6 bases, leaving 9 bases not matched to a gene. The CDR3: CASSSPGTGGLDGYTF. The CDR3 bases are TGTGCCAGCAGTTCTCCCGGGACAGGGGGCTTGGATGGCTACACCTTC.

The chain is built from TRBV19 and TRBJ2-5, with 11 bases identical to TRBD2. CDR1 and CDR2 from the germline V gene are LNHDA and SQIVND (reference sequence). Germline trimming cut 8 bases from V and 4 bases from J; bases unmatched to any gene: 9. There are 15 residues in the CDR3. The CDR3 sequence is CASGLGLAGGETQYF. Here the CDR3 DNA reads TGTGCCAGTGGACTTGGGCTAGCGGGAGGAGAGACCCAGTACTTC.

This clonotype was found many times. The rearrangement uses TRBV24-1 and TRBJ2-2; 7 bases line up with TRBD1. V shed 4 bases, J shed 3 bases, and the junction held 4 bases outside the gene matches. CDR3 length: 15 residues. Germline V gives CDR1 KGHDR, CDR2 SFDVKD. CDR3 residues: CATSDSDRDTGELFF. The CDR3 nucleotides are TGTGCCACCAGTGACTCCGACAGGGACACCGGGGAGCTGTTTTTT.

This clonotype was detected many times. CDR3 region: CASSRTHPGMPSYEQYF. The CDR3 DNA is TGTGCCAGCAGCCGGACTCATCCAGGGATGCCCTCCTACGAGCAGTACTTC. The J gene is TRBJ2-7, the V gene TRBV11-2; D may be TRBD1 or TRBD2 (5 bases each). CDR1 is SGHAT, CDR2 FQNNGV, per germline. V shed 5 bases and J shed 0 bases, with 20 bases lying between them. This CDR3 region has 17 residues.

The gene calls are TRBV15 and TRBJ1-2, with 7 positions matching TRBD1. Germline V gives CDR1 LNHNV, CDR2 YYDKDF (reference sequence). Trimming removed 4 bases from V and 3 bases from J; junction bases left unmatched: 14. This CDR3 has 17 residues. The CDR3 DNA reads TGTGCCACCAGCAAAGGGGGCCTACAGGGACGGGACTATGGCTACACCTTC. This codes for CATSKGGLQGRDYGYTF.

Of note for this clonotype: This may be a read error, as it is one base from a much larger clone. The chain carries TRBV11-1 and TRBJ1-2, with D possibly matching TRBD1 (6 bases). CDR3 length: 15 residues. The V and J ends lost 6 bases and 5 bases respectively, with 19 bases between them. The V gene's germline CDR1 is SGHAT and CDR2 FQDESV (reference sequence). The CDR3 spells CASRPDTDRSYGYTF. DNA for the CDR3: TGTGCCAGCAGGCCTGACACGGACAGATCATATGGCTACACCTTC.

This clonotype appeared many times. This chain links TRBV24-1 with TRBJ2-5; D may be TRBD2 (6 bases). Germline lookup yields CDR1 KGHDR and CDR2 SFDVKD. V was cut by 3 bases and J by 3 bases, with 7 bases left in between. The CDR3 sequence is 13 residues long. CDR3 sequence: CATSDGGKETQYF. The CDR3 DNA follows: TGTGCCACCAGTGATGGAGGGAAAGAGACCCAGTACTTC.

This clonotype was recorded many times. This chain joins TRBV20-1 and TRBJ2-5; D is perhaps TRBD1 (6 bases). This CDR3 contains 14 residues. With 0 bases removed from V and 5 bases from J, the gap between germline ends came to 13 bases. The V gene's germline CDR1 is DFQATT and CDR2 SNEGSKA (reference sequence). Written as DNA, the CDR3 is TGCAGTGCTAGAGATCTACCAGGGGACGAGACCCAGTACTTC. This codes for CSARDLPGDETQYF.